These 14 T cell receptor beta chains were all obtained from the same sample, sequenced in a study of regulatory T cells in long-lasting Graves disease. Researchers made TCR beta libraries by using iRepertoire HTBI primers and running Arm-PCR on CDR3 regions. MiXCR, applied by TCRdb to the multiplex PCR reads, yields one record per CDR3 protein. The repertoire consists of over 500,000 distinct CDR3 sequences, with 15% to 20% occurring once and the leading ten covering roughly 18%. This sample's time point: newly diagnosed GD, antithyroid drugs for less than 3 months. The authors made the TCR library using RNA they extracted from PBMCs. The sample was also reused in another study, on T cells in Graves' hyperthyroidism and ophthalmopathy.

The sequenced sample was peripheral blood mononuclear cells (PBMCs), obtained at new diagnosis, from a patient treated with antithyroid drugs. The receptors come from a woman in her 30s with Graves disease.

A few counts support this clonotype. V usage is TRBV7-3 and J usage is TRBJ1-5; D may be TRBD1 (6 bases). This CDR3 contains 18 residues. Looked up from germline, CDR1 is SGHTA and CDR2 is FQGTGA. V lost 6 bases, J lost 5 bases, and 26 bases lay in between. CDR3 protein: CASSQVFQGRYMDQPQHF. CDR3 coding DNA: TGTGCCAGCAGTCAGGTTTTTCAGGGGCGTTACATGGATCAGCCCCAGCATTTT.

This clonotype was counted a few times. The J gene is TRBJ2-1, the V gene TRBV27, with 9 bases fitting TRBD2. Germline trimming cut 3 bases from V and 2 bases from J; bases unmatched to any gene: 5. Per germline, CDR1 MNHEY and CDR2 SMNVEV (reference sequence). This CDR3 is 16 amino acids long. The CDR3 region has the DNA TGTGCCAGCAGTTTTTCCCCTAGCGGGACCTACAATGAGCAGTTCTTC. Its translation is CASSFSPSGTYNEQFF.

CDR3 in DNA: TGCGCCAGCAGCGAGCAGGGGTTTGAAGCTTTCTTT. Residues: CASSEQGFEAFF. The chain uses TRBV5-1 and TRBJ1-1, with a weak D call TRBD1 (6 bases). Trimming pared 4 bases from V and 7 bases from J, leaving 11 bases between. CDR1 SGHRS and CDR2 YFSETQ come from the germline V gene. This CDR3 region has 12 residues.

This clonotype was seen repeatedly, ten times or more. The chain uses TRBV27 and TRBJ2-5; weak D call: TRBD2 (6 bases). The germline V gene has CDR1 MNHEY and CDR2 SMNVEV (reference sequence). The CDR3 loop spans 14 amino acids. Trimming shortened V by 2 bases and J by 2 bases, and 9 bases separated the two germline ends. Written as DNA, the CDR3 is TGTGCCAGCAGTTTAGGAGGGAATCAAGAGACCCAGTACTTC. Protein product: CASSLGGNQETQYF.

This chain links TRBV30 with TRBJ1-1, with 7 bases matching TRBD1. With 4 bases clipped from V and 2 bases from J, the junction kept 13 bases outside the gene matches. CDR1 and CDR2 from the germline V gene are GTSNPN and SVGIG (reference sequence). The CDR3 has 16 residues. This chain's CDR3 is CAWKLRQGGLNTEAFF. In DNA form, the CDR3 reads TGTGCCTGGAAACTCAGACAGGGTGGGCTAAACACTGAAGCTTTCTTT.

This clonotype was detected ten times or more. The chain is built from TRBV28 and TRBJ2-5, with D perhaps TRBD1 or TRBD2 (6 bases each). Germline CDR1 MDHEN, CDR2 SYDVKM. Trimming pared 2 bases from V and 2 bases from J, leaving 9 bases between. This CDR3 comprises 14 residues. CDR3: CASSLRGTQETQYF. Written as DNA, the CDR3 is TGTGCCAGCAGTTTAAGGGGGACTCAAGAGACCCAGTACTTC. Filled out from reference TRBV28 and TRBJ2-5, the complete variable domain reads DVKVTQSSRYLVKRTGEKVFLECVQDMDHENMFWYRQDPGLGLRLIYFSYDVKMKEKGDIPEGYSVSREKKERFSLILESASTNQTSMYLCASSLRGTQETQYFGPGTRLLVL.

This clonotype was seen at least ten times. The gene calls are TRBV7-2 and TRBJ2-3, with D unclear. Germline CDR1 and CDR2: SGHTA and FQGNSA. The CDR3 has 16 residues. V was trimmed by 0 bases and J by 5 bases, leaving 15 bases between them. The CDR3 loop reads CASSLAQLPGLDTQYF. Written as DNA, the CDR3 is TGTGCCAGCAGCTTAGCGCAGCTCCCCGGTCTAGATACGCAGTATTTT.

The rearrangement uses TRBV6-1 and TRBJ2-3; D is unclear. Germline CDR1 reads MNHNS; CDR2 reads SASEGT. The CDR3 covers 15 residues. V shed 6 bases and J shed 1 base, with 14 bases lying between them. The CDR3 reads CASRPRVPGTDTQYF. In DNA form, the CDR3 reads TGTGCCAGCAGGCCCCGGGTCCCCGGCACAGATACGCAGTATTTT.

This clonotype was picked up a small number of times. This chain's CDR3 is CASRVSRLVTKPVDTQYF. DNA for the CDR3: TGCGCCAGCAGGGTGTCCCGACTTGTAACCAAACCGGTGGATACGCAGTATTTT. The V and J genes are TRBV10-2 and TRBJ2-3; D unclear. Between the trimmed V and J ends, which lost 6 bases and 6 bases, there was a span of 28 bases. This CDR3 is built from 18 residues. Germline V gene data show CDR1 as WSHSY and CDR2 as SAAADI.

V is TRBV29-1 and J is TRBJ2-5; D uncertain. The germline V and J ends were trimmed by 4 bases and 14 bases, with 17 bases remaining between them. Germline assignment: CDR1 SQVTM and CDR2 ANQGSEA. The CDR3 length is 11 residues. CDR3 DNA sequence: TGCAGCGTTGGGTCCCCTCCGAGAGTTTACTTC. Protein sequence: CSVGSPPRVYF.

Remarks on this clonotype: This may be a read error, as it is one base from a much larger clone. CDR3 sequence: CASSVIWDRASTDTQYF. Here the CDR3 DNA reads TGTGCCAGCAGTGTTATATGGGACAGGGCCTCCACAGATACGCAGTATTTT. The rearrangement joins TRBV2 to TRBJ2-3; 9 positions agree with TRBD1. The CDR3 is 17 amino acids. From germline, CDR1 is SNHLY and CDR2 FYNNEI. Losses at the gene ends were 4 bases for V and 2 bases for J; bases not matched to a gene: 10.

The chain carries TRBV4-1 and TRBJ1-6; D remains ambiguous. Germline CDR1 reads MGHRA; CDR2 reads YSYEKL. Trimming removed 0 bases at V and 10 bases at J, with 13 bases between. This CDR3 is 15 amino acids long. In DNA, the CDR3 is TGCGCCAGCAGCCAAGATCGGGGTTGGAGCTCACCCCTCCACTTT. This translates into CASSQDRGWSSPLHF.

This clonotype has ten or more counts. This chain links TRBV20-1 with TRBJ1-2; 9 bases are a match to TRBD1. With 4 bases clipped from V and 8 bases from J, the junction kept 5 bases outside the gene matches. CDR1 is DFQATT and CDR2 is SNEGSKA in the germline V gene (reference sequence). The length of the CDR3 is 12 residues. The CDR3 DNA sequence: TGCAGTGCTACGGGACAGGGAGACGGCTACACCTTC. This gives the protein CSATGQGDGYTF.

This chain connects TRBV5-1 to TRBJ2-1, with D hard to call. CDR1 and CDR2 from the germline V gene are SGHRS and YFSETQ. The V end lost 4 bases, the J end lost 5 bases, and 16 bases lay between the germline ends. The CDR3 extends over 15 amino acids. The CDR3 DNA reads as TGCGCCAGCAGCCCTGGAGATAGTAGGGACAATGAGCAGTTCTTC. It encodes CASSPGDSRDNEQFF.